This TCR beta chain was identified in a study of molecular identifiers for immune sequencing clone quantification. V dropped 7 bases and J dropped 6 bases, with 9 bases sitting between them. The germline V gene has CDR1 SGHNT and CDR2 YENEEA. The length of the CDR3 is 12 residues. Concerning this clonotype itself: This may arise from a read error, as a much more abundant clone is one base away.

Preparation methods for the bulk TCR libraries were those previously described, with listed TCR primers. MiXCR, run by TCRdb on the PCR reads, gives a single entry per CDR3 protein. The sample contains about 65,000 distinct CDR3 sequences, about 18% of which appear only once. The chain combines TRBV11-3 with TRBJ2-2, with a tentative D call TRBD1 (5 bases). Sequenced input: naive CD8+ T cells from blood, with Jurkat cell RNA spiked in. Subset given: FACS-sorted CD8+CD4-CCR7+CD45RA+ naive T cells. The receptor comes from a human donor in good health. Some libraries in this study had Jurkat cell RNA spiked in. The CDR3 reads CASKGSPGELFF. CDR3 sequence (DNA): TGTGCCAGCAAGGGGTCGCCCGGGGAGCTGTTTTTT.